The 12 T cell receptor beta chains below all came from one sample that was sequenced in a study of CD8 T cells in ankylosing spondylitis. Study outcomes and limitations: There was a TCR beta motif, made of several highly homologous variants, that appeared characteristic of ankylosing spondylitis blood.

TCRdb called the 5' RACE reads again in MiXCR, with one record for every CDR3 protein. The sample has 200,000 to 250,000 distinct CDR3 sequences; about 7% are singletons. These receptors are not linked to any known antigen. Sequencing used blood, either unsorted or a sorted T cell fraction (not recorded which). The receptors shown here come from a male donor with ankylosing spondylitis.

The chain is built from TRBV9 and TRBJ1-3; 8 bases are shared with TRBD1. The J segment lost 4 bases and the V segment lost 3 bases, leaving 3 bases of the junction unmatched. The CDR3 runs 14 residues. CDR1 and CDR2 (germline): SGDLS, YYNGEE. CDR3 amino acids: CASSGTGIGNTIYF. The CDR3 bases are TGTGCCAGCAGCGGGACAGGGATCGGAAACACCATATATTTT.

This clonotype was picked up many times. The chain is built from TRBV10-2 and TRBJ2-1, with a weak D call TRBD2 (6 bases). V shed 4 bases and J shed 3 bases, with 10 bases lying between them. Germline lookup yields CDR1 WSHSY and CDR2 SAAADI. The CDR3 is 14 amino acids. CDR3 sequence: CASSGRAIYNEQFF. The CDR3 bases are TGCGCCAGCAGTGGGAGGGCGATCTACAATGAGCAGTTCTTC.

This clonotype was observed many times. The V call is TRBV7-9, the J call TRBJ1-2, with unresolved D. CDR1 SEHNR and CDR2 FQNEAQ come from the germline V gene (reference sequence). Trimming removed 2 bases from V and 0 bases from J, with 4 bases in between. The length of the CDR3 is 13 residues. The CDR3 loop reads CASSLRPNYGYTF. For the CDR3, the DNA is TGTGCCAGCAGCTTAAGGCCTAACTATGGCTACACCTTC.

About this clonotype: Germline is not matched at one junction end, which may reflect a read error. The rearrangement links TRBV20-1 to TRBJ1-2; 7 nucleotides agree with TRBD1. Germline V CDR1 and CDR2: DFQATT, SNEGSKA (reference sequence). The CDR3 runs to 16 residues. The CDR3 region has the DNA TGCAGTGCTAGGGGGCGGGTGGTAGGGACAGTCTATGGCCACACCTTC. Translation gives CSARGRVVGTVYGHTF.

This clonotype was recorded many times. The V call is TRBV10-3, the J call TRBJ2-1; D is tentatively TRBD1 or TRBD2 (7 bases each). Germline loops: CDR1 ENHRY, CDR2 SYGVKD. Trimming stripped 8 bases from V and 7 bases from J, with 21 bases between. This CDR3 has 15 amino acids. In DNA form, the CDR3 reads TGTGCCATCCAGGGGGGTGCGGGAGAGGGAAATGAGCAGTTCTTC. This translates into CAIQGGAGEGNEQFF.

This clonotype came up many times. The chain joins TRBV7-9 to TRBJ1-1; D gene uncertain. Germline V gene lookup returns CDR1 SEHNR and CDR2 FQNEAQ (reference sequence). Trimming removed 1 base at V and 1 base at J, with 7 bases between. The CDR3 spans 14 residues. CDR3 residues: CASSLDLENTEAFF. The CDR3 bases are TGTGCCAGCAGCTTAGATCTCGAGAACACTGAAGCTTTCTTT.

For this clonotype: Compared with germline, one end of the junction differs, possibly owing to a read error. This sequence joins TRBV10-1 and TRBJ2-2; TRBD2 might be the D (5 bases). Germline V gene sequence: CDR1 WNHNN, CDR2 SYGVQD (reference sequence). The length of the CDR3 is 14 residues. The DNA for the CDR3 is TGCGCCAGCTCTGACGATACGAACACCGGGGAGCTGCTTTTT. Encoded protein: CASSDDTNTGELLF.

There are many counts of this clonotype. The V gene is TRBV7-9, the J gene TRBJ1-1, with D unresolved. The CDR3 contains 15 residues. Trimming removed 5 bases from V and 1 base from J, with 14 bases in between. CDR1 is SEHNR, CDR2 FQNEAQ, per germline (reference sequence). The CDR3: CASSLGRYKNTEAFF. In DNA, the CDR3 is TGTGCCAGCAGCCTAGGGAGGTATAAGAACACTGAAGCTTTCTTT.

Many counts were recorded for this clonotype. V gene TRBV7-6 combines with J gene TRBJ1-1, with a tentative D call TRBD1 (5 bases). The CDR3 is made up of 14 amino acids. V dropped 0 bases and J dropped 7 bases, with 12 bases sitting between them. CDR1 and CDR2 from the germline V gene are SGHVS and FNYEAQ. The CDR3 region is CASSLALGGSEAFF. CDR3 sequence (DNA): TGTGCCAGCAGCTTAGCGCTTGGGGGGAGTGAAGCTTTCTTT.

This clonotype was counted a few times. The chain couples TRBV5-6 to TRBJ2-1; 8 bases are a match to TRBD2. This CDR3 comprises 15 residues. Germline-derived CDR1 and CDR2 are SGHDT and YYEEEE. The J segment lost 7 bases and the V segment lost 3 bases, leaving 9 bases of the junction unmatched. The CDR3 nucleotides read TGTGCCAGCAGCTACCCGGGACTAGAATGGAATGAGCAGTTCTTC. Its protein product is CASSYPGLEWNEQFF. Filled out from reference TRBV5-6 and TRBJ2-1, the complete variable domain reads DAGVTQSPTHLIKTRGQQVTLRCSPKSGHDTVSWYQQALGQGPQFIFQYYEEEERQRGNFPDRFSGHQFPNYSSELNVNALLLGDSALYLCASSYPGLEWNEQFFGPGTRLTVL.

This clonotype turned up a few times. The chain joins TRBV14 to TRBJ2-5; D may match TRBD1 or TRBD2 (7 bases each). V lost 5 bases and J 1 base, leaving 14 bases between the germline ends. The length of the CDR3 is 15 residues. Germline V gene data show CDR1 as SGHDN and CDR2 as FVKESK. The CDR3 here is CASSSRGGSQETQYF. As DNA, the CDR3 is TGTGCCAGCAGCTCCAGGGGGGGCAGCCAAGAGACCCAGTACTTC.

Many counts were recorded for this clonotype. The chain joins TRBV20-1 to TRBJ2-1, with TRBD2 matching over 9 bases. The V gene's germline CDR1 is DFQATT and CDR2 SNEGSKA (reference sequence). There are 15 residues in the CDR3. The V gene end was trimmed by 5 bases and the J gene end by 5 bases; junction bases not matched to a gene: 10. The CDR3 bases are TGCAGTGCTCCAACCCTAGCGGGGCCCGACAATGAGCAGTTCTTC. As protein: CSAPTLAGPDNEQFF.